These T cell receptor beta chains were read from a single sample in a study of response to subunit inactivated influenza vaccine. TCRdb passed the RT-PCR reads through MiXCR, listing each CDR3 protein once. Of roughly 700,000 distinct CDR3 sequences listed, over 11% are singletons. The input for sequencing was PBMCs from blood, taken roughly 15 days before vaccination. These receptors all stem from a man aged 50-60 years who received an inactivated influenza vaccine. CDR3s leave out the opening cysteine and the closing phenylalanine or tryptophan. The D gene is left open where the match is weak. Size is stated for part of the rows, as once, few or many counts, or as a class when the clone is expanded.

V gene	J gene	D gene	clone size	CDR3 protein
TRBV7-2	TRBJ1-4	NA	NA	ASSLAWGREKLF
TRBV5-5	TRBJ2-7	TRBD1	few	ASSFLKGQGDYEQY
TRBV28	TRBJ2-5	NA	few	ASSLQTGIQETQY
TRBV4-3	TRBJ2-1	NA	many	ASSNKIGTRDTNEQF
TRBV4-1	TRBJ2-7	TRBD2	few	ASSLRLAGTSYEQY
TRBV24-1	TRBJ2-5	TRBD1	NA	ATSEEGQGPQETQY
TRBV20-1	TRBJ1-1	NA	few	SADSILKEAF
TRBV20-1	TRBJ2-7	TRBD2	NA	SARETAGGPYEQY
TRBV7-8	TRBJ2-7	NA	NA	ASSLPVRYEQY
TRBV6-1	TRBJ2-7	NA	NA	ASSELGSYEQY
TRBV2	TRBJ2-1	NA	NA	AFSLDGLRSSYNEQF
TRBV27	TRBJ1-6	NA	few	ASSFRMNSPLH
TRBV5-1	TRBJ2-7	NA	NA	ASSLSGDVYEQY
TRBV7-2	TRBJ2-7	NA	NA	ASSLGISEAYEQY
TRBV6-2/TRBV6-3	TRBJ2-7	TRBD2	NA	ASSYSSGRTEQY
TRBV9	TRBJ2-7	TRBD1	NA	ASSVGQGGLYEQY
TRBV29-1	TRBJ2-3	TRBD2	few	SARPGTSGNTQY
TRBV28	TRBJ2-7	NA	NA	AAEGLRSYEQY
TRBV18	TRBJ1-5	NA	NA	ASSFTGTGSGQPQH
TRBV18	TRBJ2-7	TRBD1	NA	ASSRDRGDEQY
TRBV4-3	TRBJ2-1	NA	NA	ASSQGLVNEQF
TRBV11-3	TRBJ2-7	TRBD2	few	ASSPAGAPNEQY
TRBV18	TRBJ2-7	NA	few	ASSPNSGPGEQY
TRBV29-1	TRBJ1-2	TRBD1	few	SGDSTGGDYGYT
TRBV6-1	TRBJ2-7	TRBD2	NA	ASSETPRGALYEQY
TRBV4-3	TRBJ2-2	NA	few	ASSQDVTITGELF
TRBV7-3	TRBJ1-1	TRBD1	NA	ASSLTGGTGATEAF
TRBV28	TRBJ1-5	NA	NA	ASSRQVLEPQH
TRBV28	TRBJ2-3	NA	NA	ASSFVGGKYTQY
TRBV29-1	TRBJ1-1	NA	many	SVRQANTEAF
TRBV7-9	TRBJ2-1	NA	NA	ASSMPGAYNEQF
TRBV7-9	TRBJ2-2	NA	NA	ASSRTLGELF
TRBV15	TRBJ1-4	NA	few	ATSSRGSVEKLF
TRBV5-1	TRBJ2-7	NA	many	ASSSQGGRGDYEQY